This T cell receptor beta chain was found in a study of blood T cells in healthy people across ages. Notes on the study in general: Long-lived donors carried more naive CD4+ cells and greater diversity than aged donors.

The authors ran a second PCR of 7 to 11 cycles using a sample-barcoded 5' primer and a J-beta primer mix. TCRdb passed the 5' RACE reads through MiXCR, listing each CDR3 protein once. The sample comprises roughly 680,000 distinct CDR3 sequences, 45% to 60% of which are singletons, and approximately 13% rests with the top ten. On this clonotype itself: The antigen remains undetermined.

Donors were systemically healthy Caucasian individuals from Russia aged roughly 6 to 90 years. Germline V gene lookup returns CDR1 SQVTM and CDR2 ANQGSEA. The CDR3 covers 13 residues. The V and J ends lost 7 bases and 1 base respectively, with 13 bases between them. The chain recombines TRBV29-1 with TRBJ1-1; D call uncertain. This TCR came from a woman of 80 years or more in good health. Sequenced material: blood. In nucleotides, the CDR3 is TGCAGCGCCCGGAAGAATCCGAACACTGAAGCTTTCTTT. Translated, it gives CSARKNPNTEAFF.